A few counts support the clone carrying this TCR beta chain. These data originate in a study of blood T cell repertoires in COVID-19. Across the study: COVID-19 samples, acute and convalescent, were from the United States, Italy and Spain. PBMCs, B-cell-depleted T cells, or T cells provided the cDNA or gDNA that made up the material.

Looked up from germline, CDR1 is DFQATT and CDR2 is SNEGSKA (reference sequence). V lost 3 bases and J 3 bases, leaving 6 bases between the germline ends. CDR3 size: 11 residues. Original processing methods: Reference gene primers were amplified, and this amplification served to estimate nucleated cell counts. Only in-frame clones appear in the TCRdb table, and some are missing; sequencing was by immunoSEQ multiplex PCR. V and J calls plus clone size are reproduced from that table; the DNA served to infer D and trimming. The repertoire consists of 80,000 to 90,000 clones, with around 87% occurring once and the leading ten covering roughly 5%.

The receptor was isolated from a man aged 35 to 55 with acute or convalescent COVID-19. The chain combines TRBV20-1 with TRBJ2-7, with a possible D match to TRBD1 (6 bases). Sample: peripheral blood. CDR3 loop: CSASRGYEQYF. CDR3 DNA: TGCAGTGCTAGCAGGGGCTACGAGCAGTACTTC.